This is a list of T cell receptor beta chains from one sample in a study of blood T cells in healthy people across ages. TCRdb used MiXCR to reprocess the 5' RACE reads, holding one entry per CDR3 protein. The sample shows 650,000 to 800,000 distinct CDR3 sequences, roughly 44% of them seen only once. The sequenced sample consisted of blood. The receptors shown here come from a man aged 60 to 69 in good health. Each CDR3 is given with its conserved first and last residue. Each record gives: V gene, D gene, J gene, clone size, CDR3 protein, CDR3 DNA. A D gene is named only where the DNA matches it firmly. The size of a clone is reported for some rows only, either as once, few or many, or as a class for expanded clones.

TRBV7-2	NA	TRBJ2-3	NA	CASSLEGRPTDTQYF	TGTGCCAGCAGCTTGGAGGGACGGCCCACAGATACGCAGTATTTT
TRBV12-5	NA	TRBJ2-1	few	CASARASYNEQFF	TGTGCTAGTGCCCGAGCCTCCTACAATGAGCAGTTCTTC
TRBV13	NA	TRBJ2-1	NA	CASSLDGQGTQFF	TGTGCCAGCAGCTTAGATGGTCAAGGGACCCAGTTCTTC
TRBV5-1	NA	TRBJ2-7	NA	CASSSKIRVGENEQYF	TGCGCCAGCAGCTCCAAGATCCGAGTGGGAGAAAACGAGCAGTACTTC
TRBV10-3	TRBD1	TRBJ1-2	NA	CAISGGTGANYGYTF	TGTGCCATCAGTGGTGGGACAGGGGCTAACTATGGCTACACCTTC
TRBV4-1	TRBD2	TRBJ2-3	NA	CASSQASGGTGSTDTQYF	TGCGCCAGCAGCCAAGCTAGCGGGGGGACCGGTAGCACAGATACGCAGTATTTT
TRBV4-3	NA	TRBJ2-1	few	CASSQGPWTAYNEQFF	TGCGCCAGCAGCCAAGGCCCATGGACAGCTTACAATGAGCAGTTCTTC
TRBV7-2	NA	TRBJ2-2	few	CASSPQLGISGELFF	TGTGCCAGCAGCCCCCAATTAGGTATCTCCGGGGAGCTGTTTTTT
TRBV7-2	NA	TRBJ2-7	NA	CASSLSARSYEQYF	TGTGCCAGCAGCTTAAGTGCTCGCTCCTACGAGCAGTACTTC
TRBV5-1	TRBD2	TRBJ2-7	few	CASSLPGGREQYF	TGCGCCAGCAGCCTCCCGGGGGGGCGCGAGCAGTACTTC
TRBV6-2/TRBV6-3	NA	TRBJ2-7	few	CASSYSMVRGPMVEQYF	TGTGCCAGCAGTTACTCGATGGTCCGCGGTCCTATGGTCGAGCAGTACTTC
TRBV5-1	TRBD1	TRBJ2-7	few	CASSPRTGWDEQYF	TGCGCCAGCAGCCCGCGGACAGGGTGGGACGAGCAGTACTTC
TRBV5-6	NA	TRBJ2-2	NA	CASSLGRYTGELFF	TGTGCCAGCAGCTTGGGCAGATACACCGGGGAGCTGTTTTTT
TRBV6-2/TRBV6-3	TRBD1	TRBJ1-1	NA	CASSYSGQGRRNTEAFF	TGTGCCAGCAGTTACTCGGGACAGGGAAGGAGGAACACTGAAGCTTTCTTT
TRBV4-3	TRBD1	TRBJ2-5	few	CASSQQTGATETQYF	TGCGCCAGCAGCCAACAGACAGGGGCTACTGAGACCCAGTACTTC
TRBV11-3	NA	TRBJ1-2	few	CASSLDGFGYTF	TGTGCCAGCAGCTTAGATGGGTTTGGCTACACCTTC
TRBV6-6	TRBD2	TRBJ2-1	NA	CASSYSMLAELNEQFF	TGTGCCAGCAGTTACTCGATGCTAGCGGAATTAAATGAGCAGTTCTTC
TRBV12-3/TRBV12-4	NA	TRBJ2-5	many	CASSPAGLETQYF	TGTGCCAGCAGTCCGGCGGGGTTAGAGACCCAGTACTTC
TRBV30	TRBD2	TRBJ2-2	NA	CAWSVPGGTGELFF	TGTGCCTGGAGTGTACCCGGGGGGACCGGGGAGCTGTTTTTT
TRBV29-1	NA	TRBJ2-3	many	CSVDAIEGLPDTQYF	TGCAGCGTTGATGCGATCGAAGGGCTACCAGATACGCAGTATTTT
TRBV7-2	NA	TRBJ1-6	once	CASSFSRGQGSPLHF	TGTGCCAGCAGCTTCAGCAGAGGGCAGGGTTCACCCCTCCACTTT
TRBV5-1	NA	TRBJ1-2	once	CASSLARGAYGYTF	TGCGCCAGCAGCTTGGCCAGGGGAGCATATGGCTACACCTTC
TRBV20-1	TRBD2	TRBJ2-1	few	CSASLTSGGAEQFF	TGCAGTGCTAGTTTGACTAGCGGGGGGGCCGAGCAGTTCTTC
TRBV7-3	NA	TRBJ2-1	NA	CASSLGAGTPYNEQFF	TGTGCCAGCAGCTTAGGGGCGGGGACACCCTACAATGAGCAGTTCTTC
TRBV20-1	NA	TRBJ2-7	NA	CSARAAFTYEQYF	TGCAGTGCTAGGGCAGCTTTTACCTACGAGCAGTACTTC
TRBV29-1	TRBD2	TRBJ2-1	NA	CSVELARGAGGSSDEQFF	TGCAGCGTTGAACTAGCCCGGGGGGCGGGGGGGTCGTCCGATGAGCAGTTCTTC
TRBV5-6	NA	TRBJ2-4	NA	CASSLDYRENIQYF	TGTGCCAGCAGCTTGGATTACAGAGAAAACATTCAGTACTTC
TRBV4-3	NA	TRBJ2-1	NA	CASSQDRVIHEQFF	TGCGCCAGCAGCCAAGATAGAGTTATCCATGAGCAGTTCTTC
TRBV2	NA	TRBJ2-3	once	CASSDLIATDTQYF	TGTGCCAGCAGTGATCTCATCGCCACAGATACGCAGTATTTT
TRBV5-1	TRBD2	TRBJ2-1	NA	CASSLSRGGHNEQFF	TGCGCCAGCAGCTTGTCCCGGGGGGGTCACAATGAGCAGTTCTTC
TRBV5-6	TRBD2	TRBJ2-2	once	CVSSYGTSVALMYGELFF	TGTGTCAGCAGCTACGGGACTAGCGTAGCCCTCATGTATGGGGAGCTGTTTTTT
TRBV28	NA	TRBJ1-2	few	CASSLPGSSWGYTF	TGTGCCAGCAGTTTGCCAGGGTCCTCTTGGGGCTACACCTTC
TRBV5-1	TRBD1	TRBJ2-1	NA	CASSYRDRVRGSYNEQFF	TGCGCCAGCAGCTACCGGGACAGGGTGAGGGGCTCCTACAATGAGCAGTTCTTC
TRBV6-2/TRBV6-3	NA	TRBJ2-7	many	CASSYFDEQYF	TGTGCCAGCAGTTACTTCGACGAGCAGTACTTC
TRBV3-1	NA	TRBJ1-1	NA	CASSQHSGEVGAFF	TGTGCCAGCAGCCAACACAGTGGTGAAGTGGGAGCTTTCTTT
TRBV18	NA	TRBJ2-2	NA	CASSPRAGSNTGELFF	TGTGCCAGCTCACCAAGGGCGGGATCGAACACCGGGGAGCTGTTTTTT
TRBV5-1	NA	TRBJ2-5	few	CASSLAGRSETQYF	TGCGCCAGCAGCTTGGCCGGGAGATCAGAGACCCAGTACTTC
TRBV7-2	TRBD1	TRBJ2-5	NA	CASSSGTAPSETQYF	TGTGCCAGCAGCTCAGGGACAGCCCCAAGTGAGACCCAGTACTTC
TRBV12-3/TRBV12-4	NA	TRBJ2-1	NA	CASSLTGLYNEQFF	TGTGCCAGCAGTTTAACCGGACTTTACAATGAGCAGTTCTTC
TRBV4-3	NA	TRBJ2-7	NA	CASSQDQGRAYEQYF	TGCGCCAGCAGCCAAGATCAGGGTCGGGCCTACGAGCAGTACTTC
TRBV7-9	NA	TRBJ2-7	few	CASSHRPDYEQYF	TGTGCCAGCAGCCATAGGCCGGACTACGAGCAGTACTTC